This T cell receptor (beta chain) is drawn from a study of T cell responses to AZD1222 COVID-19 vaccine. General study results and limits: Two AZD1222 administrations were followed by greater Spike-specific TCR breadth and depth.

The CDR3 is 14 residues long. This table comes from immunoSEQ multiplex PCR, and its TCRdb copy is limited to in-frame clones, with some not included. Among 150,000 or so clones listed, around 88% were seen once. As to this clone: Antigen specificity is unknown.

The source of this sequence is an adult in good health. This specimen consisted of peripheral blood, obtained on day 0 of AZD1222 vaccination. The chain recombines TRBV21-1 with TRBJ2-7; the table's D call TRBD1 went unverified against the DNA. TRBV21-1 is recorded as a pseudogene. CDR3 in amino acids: CASSTPGDTYEQYF. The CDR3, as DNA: TGTGCCAGCAGCACACCCGGGGACACCTACGAGCAGTACTTC.